Each of the 14 T cell receptor beta chains below was sequenced from the same sample in a study of T cell responses to AZD1222 COVID-19 vaccine (dated by TCRdb to about 2021). The library was built by means of the immunoSEQ multiplex PCR assay. Sourced from immuneACCESS, this table was stored by TCRdb with only in-frame sequences that have V and J called. A share of the clones is absent; for the studies checked, an unresolved V gene accounts for under half, and the remainder has no known explanation. Recorded for this sample are about 140,000 clones; 91% of them occurred a single time. 7% to 9% of the sample comes from the top ten. The time point label, as the study defines it: about 28 days (+/-7) after the second vaccine dose. The treatment or condition label for this specimen denotes: meningococcal conjugate vaccine given as trial control. Sequenced material: peripheral blood, taken 28 days after the second dose of the MenACWY control vaccine. Source of these receptors: an adult who received the MenACWY meningococcal vaccine as a control.

The chain couples TRBV18 to TRBJ1-4, with 8 bases that match TRBD1. Germline assignment: CDR1 KGHSH and CDR2 LQKENI. The V and J ends lost 1 base and 3 bases, in that order; junction bases with no gene match: 7. The CDR3 has 17 amino acids. As DNA, the CDR3 is TGTGCCAGCTCACCACTGCCCCAGGGGGCCCCTAATGAAAAACTGTTTTTT. Protein product: CASSPLPQGAPNEKLFF.

The chain combines TRBV28 with TRBJ2-3; a weak D match, TRBD2 (6 bases). With 0 bases removed from V and 1 base from J, the gap between germline ends came to 11 bases. The germline V gene has CDR1 MDHEN and CDR2 SYDVKM. The CDR3 contains 16 residues. The CDR3 is CASSLWGGAGTDTQYF. CDR3 DNA: TGTGCCAGCAGTTTATGGGGCGGGGCCGGCACAGATACGCAGTATTTT.

This chain links TRBV28 with TRBJ2-2, with D possibly TRBD1 on 6 matching bases. The CDR3 length is 14 residues. Germline CDR1 reads MDHEN; CDR2 reads SYDVKM. V lost 5 bases to trimming and J lost 5 bases, with 12 bases between them. In nucleotides, the CDR3 is TGTGCCAGCAGTCTTACAGGGCATACCGGGGAGCTGTTTTTT. Translating gives CASSLTGHTGELFF.

The chain couples TRBV5-1 to TRBJ2-7; 10 positions agree with TRBD1. J was trimmed by 6 bases and V by 0 bases; bases with no gene match: 3. CDR1 SGHRS and CDR2 YFSETQ come from the germline V gene. The CDR3 contains 14 residues. CDR3 protein: CASSLAGTGVEQYF. The CDR3 DNA reads as TGCGCCAGCAGCTTGGCCGGGACAGGGGTCGAGCAGTACTTC. Full variable domain (remainder filled in from reference TRBV5-1 and TRBJ2-7): KAGVTQTPRYLIKTRGQQVTLSCSPISGHRSVSWYQQTPGQGLQFLFEYFSETQRNKGNFPGRFSGRQFSNSRSEMNVSTLELGDSALYLCASSLAGTGVEQYFGPGTRLTVT.

This chain connects TRBV7-8 to TRBJ2-7; the D gene is possibly TRBD2 (6 bases). The germline gives CDR1 SGHVS, CDR2 FQNEAQ. V dropped 3 bases and J dropped 4 bases, with 10 bases sitting between them. The CDR3 has 13 amino acids. DNA for the CDR3: TGTGCCAGCAGCTTTCAACGGGGGTACGAGCAGTACTTC. Encoded protein: CASSFQRGYEQYF.

This chain connects TRBV6-5 to TRBJ2-1; D is uncertain. The V gene's germline CDR1 is MNHEY and CDR2 SVGAGI. Trimming took off 2 bases at V and 6 bases at J, with 8 bases between the two ends. The CDR3 is made up of 13 amino acids. The DNA of the CDR3 is TGTGCCAGCAGTTACCCCACGGGCAATGAGCAGTTCTTC. This codes for CASSYPTGNEQFF.

The rearrangement links TRBV15 to TRBJ1-4, with a weak D call TRBD1 (6 bases). V was pared by 0 bases and J by 0 bases, with 11 bases between. Germline V gene sequence: CDR1 LNHNV, CDR2 YYDKDF (reference sequence). The CDR3 extends over 17 amino acids. The CDR3 sequence is CATSRDKGGATNEKLFF. The CDR3 nucleotides are TGTGCCACCAGCAGAGATAAGGGGGGAGCAACTAATGAAAAACTGTTTTTT.

The chain carries TRBV7-2 and TRBJ1-2; 8 positions agree with TRBD1. Per the germline V gene, CDR1 is SGHTA and CDR2 is FQGNSA. The CDR3 runs to 13 residues. The V gene end was trimmed by 5 bases and the J gene end by 4 bases; junction bases not matched to a gene: 3. As DNA, the CDR3 is TGTGCCAGCAGCGTAGGACAGGGCTATGGCTACACCTTC. This encodes CASSVGQGYGYTF.

V usage is TRBV24-1 and J usage is TRBJ2-5; D not resolved. From germline, CDR1 is KGHDR and CDR2 SFDVKD. Trimming left V 3 bases short and J 5 bases short, with 6 bases between. There are 12 residues in the CDR3. CDR3 in DNA: TGTGCCACCAGTGATCCTTTGGAGACCCAGTACTTC. It yields the protein CATSDPLETQYF.

The V call is TRBV19, the J call TRBJ2-5; 12 bases fit TRBD1. The CDR3 sequence is 14 residues long. V lost 4 bases and J lost 4; bases outside the gene matches: 1. From germline, CDR1 is LNHDA and CDR2 SQIVND (reference sequence). The CDR3 loop reads CASSRGQGAETQYF. CDR3 nucleotides: TGTGCCAGTAGTAGGGGACAGGGGGCAGAGACCCAGTACTTC.

This rearrangement joins TRBV28 to TRBJ2-5; 10 positions agree with TRBD2. V trimming: 4 bases; J trimming: 5 bases; junction bases outside the gene matches: 7. CDR1 MDHEN and CDR2 SYDVKM come from the germline V gene. The CDR3 runs 15 residues. The CDR3 DNA follows: TGTGCCAGCAGTTCCCAACTAGCGGGGCGTGAGACCCAGTACTTC. Translated: CASSSQLAGRETQYF.

The V call is TRBV30, the J call TRBJ2-7; D gene unclear. This CDR3 comprises 12 residues. The germline V and J ends were trimmed by 5 bases and 3 bases, with 11 bases remaining between them. CDR1 GTSNPN and CDR2 SVGIG come from the germline V gene (reference sequence). The CDR3 protein is CAWGPGNYEQYF. The CDR3 DNA reads TGTGCCTGGGGACCGGGCAACTACGAGCAGTACTTC.

The chain is built from TRBV19 and TRBJ1-2; 8 bases align to TRBD1. Trimming at V came to 5 bases and at J to 8 bases, leaving 4 bases not matched to a gene. In germline, CDR1 is LNHDA, CDR2 SQIVND (reference sequence). The CDR3 consists of 12 residues. The CDR3 protein is CASSGQGRGYTF. CDR3 nucleotides: TGTGCCAGTAGTGGACAGGGTCGGGGCTACACCTTC.

The rearrangement uses TRBV28 and TRBJ2-5, with D possibly TRBD1 on 5 matching bases. The CDR3 totals 15 residues. Germline V lookup: CDR1 MDHEN, CDR2 SYDVKM. V lost 6 bases and J lost 4, with 18 bases in between. The CDR3: CASSRDSPRSETQYF. CDR3 bases: TGTGCCAGCAGCCGTGACAGTCCTAGGTCAGAGACCCAGTACTTC.